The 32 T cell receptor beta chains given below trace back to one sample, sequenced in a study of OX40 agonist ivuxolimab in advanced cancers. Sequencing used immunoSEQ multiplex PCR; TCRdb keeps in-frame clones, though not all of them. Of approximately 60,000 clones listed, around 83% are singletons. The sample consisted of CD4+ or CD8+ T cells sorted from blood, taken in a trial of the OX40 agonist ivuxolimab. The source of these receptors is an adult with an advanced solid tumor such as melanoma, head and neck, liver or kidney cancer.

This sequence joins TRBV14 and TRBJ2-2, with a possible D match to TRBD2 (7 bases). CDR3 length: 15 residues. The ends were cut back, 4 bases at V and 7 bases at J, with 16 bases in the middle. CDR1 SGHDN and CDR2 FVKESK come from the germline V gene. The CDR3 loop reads CASSPLGGPGGELFF. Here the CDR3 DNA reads TGTGCCAGCAGCCCACTCGGGGGGCCGGGCGGGGAGCTGTTTTTT.

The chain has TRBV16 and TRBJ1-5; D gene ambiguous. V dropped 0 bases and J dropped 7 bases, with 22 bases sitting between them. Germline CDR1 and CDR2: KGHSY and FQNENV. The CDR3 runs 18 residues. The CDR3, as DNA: TGTGCCAGCAGCCAATCGGAGGGCTGGGGTACTAAGAACCAGCCCCAGCATTTT. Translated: CASSQSEGWGTKNQPQHF.

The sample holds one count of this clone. CDR3 nucleotide sequence: TGTGCCAGCAGCGCTGGACAAAATCAGCCCCAGCATTTT. Its translation: CASSAGQNQPQHF. This chain uses TRBV2 with TRBJ1-5; D is possibly TRBD1 (5 bases). Germline V lookup: CDR1 SNHLY, CDR2 FYNNEI. The CDR3 has 13 amino acids. V lost 6 bases and J 4 bases, leaving 10 bases between the germline ends.

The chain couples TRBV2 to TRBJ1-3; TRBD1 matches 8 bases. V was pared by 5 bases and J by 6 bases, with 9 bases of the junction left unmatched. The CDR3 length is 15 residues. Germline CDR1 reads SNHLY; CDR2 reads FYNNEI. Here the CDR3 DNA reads TGTGCCAGCAGTCCTGGACAGGGAAGAGAAAACACCATATATTTT. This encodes CASSPGQGRENTIYF.

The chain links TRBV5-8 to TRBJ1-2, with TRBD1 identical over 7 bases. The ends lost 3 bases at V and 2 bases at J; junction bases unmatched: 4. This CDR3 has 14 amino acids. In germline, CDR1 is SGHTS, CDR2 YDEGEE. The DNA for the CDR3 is TGTGCCAGCAGCTCGTTACAGGGGAACTATGGCTACACCTTC. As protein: CASSSLQGNYGYTF.

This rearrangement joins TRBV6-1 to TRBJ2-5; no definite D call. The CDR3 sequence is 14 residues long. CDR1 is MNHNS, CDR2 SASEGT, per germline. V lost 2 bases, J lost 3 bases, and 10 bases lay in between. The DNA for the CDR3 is TGTGCCAGCAGTGAACAGCTAACCGAAGAGACCCAGTACTTC. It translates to CASSEQLTEETQYF.

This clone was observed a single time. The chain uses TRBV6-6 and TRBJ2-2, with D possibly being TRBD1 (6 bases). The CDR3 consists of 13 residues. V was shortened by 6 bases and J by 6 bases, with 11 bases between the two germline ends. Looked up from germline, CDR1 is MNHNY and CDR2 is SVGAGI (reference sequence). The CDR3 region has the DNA TGTGCCAGCAGACGTACAGGGCCCGGGGAGCTGTTTTTT. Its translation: CASRRTGPGELFF.

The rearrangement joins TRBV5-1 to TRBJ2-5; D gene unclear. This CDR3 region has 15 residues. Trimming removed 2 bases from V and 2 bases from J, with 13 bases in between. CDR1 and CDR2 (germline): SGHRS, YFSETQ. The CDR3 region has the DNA TGCGCCAGCAGCTTACCAGTCCCGCTACAAGAGACCCAGTACTTC. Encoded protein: CASSLPVPLQETQYF.

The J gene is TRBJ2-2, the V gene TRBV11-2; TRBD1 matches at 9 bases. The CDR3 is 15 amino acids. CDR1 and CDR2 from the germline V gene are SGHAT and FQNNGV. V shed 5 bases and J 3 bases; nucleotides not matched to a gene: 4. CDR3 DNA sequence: TGTGCCAGCAGCCTCGGGACAGGGTACACCGGGGAGCTGTTTTTT. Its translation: CASSLGTGYTGELFF.

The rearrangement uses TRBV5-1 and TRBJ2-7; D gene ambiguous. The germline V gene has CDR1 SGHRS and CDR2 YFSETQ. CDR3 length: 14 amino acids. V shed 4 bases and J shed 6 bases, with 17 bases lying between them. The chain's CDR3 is CASSLRATISEQYF. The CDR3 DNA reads TGCGCCAGCAGCCTCCGGGCCACAATCTCCGAGCAGTACTTC.

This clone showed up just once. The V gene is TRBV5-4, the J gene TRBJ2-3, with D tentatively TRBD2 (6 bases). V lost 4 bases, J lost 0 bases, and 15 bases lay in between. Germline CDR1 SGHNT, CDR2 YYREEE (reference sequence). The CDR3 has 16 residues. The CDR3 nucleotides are TGTGCCAGCAGCCCATACGGGAGAGCTAGCACAGATACGCAGTATTTT. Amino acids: CASSPYGRASTDTQYF.

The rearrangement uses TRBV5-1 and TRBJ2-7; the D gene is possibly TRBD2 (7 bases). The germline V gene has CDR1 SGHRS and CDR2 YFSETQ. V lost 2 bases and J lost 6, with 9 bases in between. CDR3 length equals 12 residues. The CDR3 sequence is CASSLGGVEQYF. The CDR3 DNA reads TGCGCCAGCAGCTTAGGGGGGGTCGAGCAGTACTTC.

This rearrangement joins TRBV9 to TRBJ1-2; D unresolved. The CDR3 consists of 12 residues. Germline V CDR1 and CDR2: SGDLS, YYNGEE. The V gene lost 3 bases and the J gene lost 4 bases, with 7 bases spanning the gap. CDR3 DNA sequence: TGTGCCAGCAGCGCGGACTTCTATGGCTACACCTTC. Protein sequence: CASSADFYGYTF.

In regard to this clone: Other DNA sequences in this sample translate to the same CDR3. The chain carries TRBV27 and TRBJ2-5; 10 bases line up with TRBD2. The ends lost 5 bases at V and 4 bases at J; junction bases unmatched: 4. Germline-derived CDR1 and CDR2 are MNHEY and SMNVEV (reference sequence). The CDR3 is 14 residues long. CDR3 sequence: CASSLRLAGETQYF. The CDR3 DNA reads TGTGCCAGCAGTCTCCGACTAGCGGGAGAGACCCAGTACTTC.

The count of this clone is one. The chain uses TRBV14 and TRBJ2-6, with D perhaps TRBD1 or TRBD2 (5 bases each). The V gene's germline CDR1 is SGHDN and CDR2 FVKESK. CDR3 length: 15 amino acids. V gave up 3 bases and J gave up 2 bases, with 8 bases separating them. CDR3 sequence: CASSHRGAGANVLTF. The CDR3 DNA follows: TGTGCCAGCAGCCATAGGGGAGCTGGGGCCAACGTCCTGACTTTC.

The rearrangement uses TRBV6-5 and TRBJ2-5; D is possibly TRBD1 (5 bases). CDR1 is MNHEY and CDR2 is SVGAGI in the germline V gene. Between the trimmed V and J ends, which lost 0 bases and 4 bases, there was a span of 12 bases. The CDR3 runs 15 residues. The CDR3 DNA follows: TGTGCCAGCAGTTACTCAGGGGCTCCTGGAGAGACCCAGTACTTC. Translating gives CASSYSGAPGETQYF.

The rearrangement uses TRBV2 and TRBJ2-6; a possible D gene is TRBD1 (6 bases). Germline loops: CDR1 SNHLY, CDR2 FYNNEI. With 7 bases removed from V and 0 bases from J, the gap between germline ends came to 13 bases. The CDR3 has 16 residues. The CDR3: CASTHRTDSGANVLTF. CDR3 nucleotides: TGTGCCAGCACCCACCGGACAGACTCTGGGGCCAACGTCCTGACTTTC. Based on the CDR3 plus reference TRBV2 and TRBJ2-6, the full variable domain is EPEVTQTPSHQVTQMGQEVILRCVPISNHLYFYWYRQILGQKVEFLVSFYNNEISEKSEIFDDQFSVERPDGSNFTLKIRSTKLEDSAMYFCASTHRTDSGANVLTFGAGSRLTVL.

CDR3 nucleotides: TGTGCCAGCACTCATGGAGCTAGCGGGAACTCAGGGACCCAGTACTTC. Its translation: CASTHGASGNSGTQYF. The chain uses TRBV5-6 and TRBJ2-5; 9 bases map to TRBD2. Trimming at V came to 6 bases and at J to 7 bases, leaving 16 bases not matched to a gene. Germline assignment: CDR1 SGHDT and CDR2 YYEEEE. CDR3 length: 16 residues.

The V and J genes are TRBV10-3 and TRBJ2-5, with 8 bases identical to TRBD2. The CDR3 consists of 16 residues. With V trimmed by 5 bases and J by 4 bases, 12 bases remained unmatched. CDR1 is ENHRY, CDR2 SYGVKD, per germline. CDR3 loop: CAISSGGTRGRETQYF. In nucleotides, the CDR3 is TGTGCCATCAGTTCGGGGGGGACAAGGGGACGAGAGACCCAGTACTTC.

The CDR3 loop reads CASSFSGRTGFYGYTF. The CDR3 DNA reads TGTGCCAGCAGCTTTTCGGGCCGTACAGGGTTCTATGGCTACACCTTC. The chain carries TRBV5-5 and TRBJ1-2, with a weak D call TRBD1 (6 bases). V was cut by 2 bases and J by 4 bases, with 18 bases left in between. This CDR3 has 16 residues. Germline CDR1 and CDR2: SGHKS and YYEKEE (reference sequence). Using reference TRBV5-5 and TRBJ1-2 for the parts outside the CDR3, the full variable domain is DAGVTQSPTHLIKTRGQQVTLRCSPISGHKSVSWYQQVLGQGPQFIFQYYEKEERGRGNFPDRFSARQFPNYSSELNVNALLLGDSALYLCASSFSGRTGFYGYTFGSGTRLTVV.

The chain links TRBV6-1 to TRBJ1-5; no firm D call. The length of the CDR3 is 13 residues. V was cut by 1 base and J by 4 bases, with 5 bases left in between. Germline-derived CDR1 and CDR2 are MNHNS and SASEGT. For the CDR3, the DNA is TGTGCCAGCAGTGAAGGTACTAATCAGCCCCAGCATTTT. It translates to CASSEGTNQPQHF.

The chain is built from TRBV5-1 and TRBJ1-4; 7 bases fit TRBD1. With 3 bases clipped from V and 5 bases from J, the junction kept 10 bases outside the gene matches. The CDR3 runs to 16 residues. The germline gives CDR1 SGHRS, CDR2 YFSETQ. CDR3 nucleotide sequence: TGCGCCAGCAGCTCTGGTGGGCAGGGGGGAAATGAAAAACTGTTTTTT. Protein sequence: CASSSGGQGGNEKLFF.

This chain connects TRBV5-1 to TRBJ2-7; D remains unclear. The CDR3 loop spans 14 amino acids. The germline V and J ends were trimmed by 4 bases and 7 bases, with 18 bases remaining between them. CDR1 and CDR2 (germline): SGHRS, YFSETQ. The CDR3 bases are TGCGCCAGCAGCCTCAAGCGTGGGGTGGATGAGCAGTACTTC. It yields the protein CASSLKRGVDEQYF.

The CDR3 protein is CASTGLDGQETQYF. In DNA form, the CDR3 reads TGTGCCAGCACGGGCCTTGATGGACAAGAGACCCAGTACTTC. The chain links TRBV21-1 to TRBJ2-5. TRBV21-1 is a documented pseudogene. The CDR3 loop spans 14 amino acids.

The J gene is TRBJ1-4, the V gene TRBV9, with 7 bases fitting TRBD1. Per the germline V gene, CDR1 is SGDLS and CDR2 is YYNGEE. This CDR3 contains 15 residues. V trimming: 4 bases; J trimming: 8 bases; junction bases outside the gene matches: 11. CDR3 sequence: CASSIGTVGAEKLFF. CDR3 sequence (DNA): TGTGCCAGCAGCATAGGGACAGTTGGTGCCGAAAAACTGTTTTTT.

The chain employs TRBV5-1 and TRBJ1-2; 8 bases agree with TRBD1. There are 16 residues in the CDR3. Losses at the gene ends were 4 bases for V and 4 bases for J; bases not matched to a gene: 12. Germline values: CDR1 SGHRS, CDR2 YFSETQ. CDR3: CASSPTRDRRGYGYTF. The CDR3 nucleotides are TGCGCCAGCAGCCCAACACGGGACAGGCGAGGCTATGGCTACACCTTC.

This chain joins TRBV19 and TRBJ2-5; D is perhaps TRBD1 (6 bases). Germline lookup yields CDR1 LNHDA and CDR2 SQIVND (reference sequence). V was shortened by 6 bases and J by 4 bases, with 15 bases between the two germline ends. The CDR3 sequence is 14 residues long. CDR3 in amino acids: CASSPNRVRETQYF. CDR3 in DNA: TGTGCCAGTAGCCCGAACAGGGTTAGAGAGACCCAGTACTTC.

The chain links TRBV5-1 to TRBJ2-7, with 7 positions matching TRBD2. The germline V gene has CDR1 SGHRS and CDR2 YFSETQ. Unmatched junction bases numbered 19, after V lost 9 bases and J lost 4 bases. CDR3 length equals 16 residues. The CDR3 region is CATHPFTGGSPYEQYF. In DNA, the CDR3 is TGCGCCACCCACCCTTTCACGGGGGGATCCCCTTACGAGCAGTACTTC.

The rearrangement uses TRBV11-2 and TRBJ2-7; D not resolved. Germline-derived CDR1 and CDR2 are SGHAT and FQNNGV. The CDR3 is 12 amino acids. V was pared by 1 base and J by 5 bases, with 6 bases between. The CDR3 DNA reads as TGTGCCAGCAGCTTAGTTTCGGACGAGCAGTACTTC. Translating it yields CASSLVSDEQYF.

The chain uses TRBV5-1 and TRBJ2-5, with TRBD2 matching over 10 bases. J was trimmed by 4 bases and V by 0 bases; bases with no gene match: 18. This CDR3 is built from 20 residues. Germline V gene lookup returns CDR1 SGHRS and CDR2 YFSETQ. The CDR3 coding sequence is TGCGCCAGCAGCTTGGAATTGGCTAGCGGGAGAATTGGGGCGGGAGAGACCCAGTACTTC. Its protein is CASSLELASGRIGAGETQYF.

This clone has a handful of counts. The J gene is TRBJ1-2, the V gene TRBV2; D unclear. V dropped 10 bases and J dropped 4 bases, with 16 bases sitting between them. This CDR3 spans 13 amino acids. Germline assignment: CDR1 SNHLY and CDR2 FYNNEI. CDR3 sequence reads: CATRPDGSYGYTF. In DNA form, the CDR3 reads TGTGCCACGAGGCCGGACGGCAGCTATGGCTACACCTTC.

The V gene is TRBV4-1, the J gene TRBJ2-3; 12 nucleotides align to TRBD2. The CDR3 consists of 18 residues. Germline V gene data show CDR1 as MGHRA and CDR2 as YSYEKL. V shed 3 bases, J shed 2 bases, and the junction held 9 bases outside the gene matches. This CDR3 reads CASSQLAGGPFYTDTQYF. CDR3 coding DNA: TGCGCCAGCAGCCAGCTAGCGGGAGGGCCGTTTTACACAGATACGCAGTATTTT.